These T cell receptor beta chains were read from a single sample in a study of T cells in Graves' hyperthyroidism and ophthalmopathy. TCRdb analysed the multiplex PCR reads with MiXCR anew, one entry per CDR3 protein. The sample holds around 380,000 distinct CDR3 sequences, roughly 13% seen once. The sequenced material came from blood. The receptors were gathered from a man under 40 with Graves' hyperthyroidism that later progressed to Graves' ophthalmopathy. Both conserved end residues are part of each CDR3. The order of the fields is J gene, CDR3 length, clone size, V gene, D gene, CDR3 DNA, CDR3 protein. The D gene is left open where the match is weak. The listing skips clone size in some rows; elsewhere it reads once, few, many or a size class.

J gene: TRBJ1-3; CDR3 length: 15; clone size: many; V gene: TRBV2; D gene: NA; CDR3 DNA: TGTGCCAGCAGTGACCGGTTGCGCCCTGGAAACACCATATATTTT; CDR3 protein: CASSDRLRPGNTIYF
J gene: TRBJ1-1; CDR3 length: 14; clone size: many; V gene: TRBV5-8; D gene: NA; CDR3 DNA: TGTGCCAGCAGCAAGACACGACAGAACACTGAAGCTTTCTTT; CDR3 protein: CASSKTRQNTEAFF
J gene: TRBJ2-4; CDR3 length: 16; clone size: few; V gene: TRBV18; D gene: TRBD1; CDR3 DNA: TGTGCCAGCTCACCGGGGACAGGCCTAGCCAAAAACATTCAGTACTTC; CDR3 protein: CASSPGTGLAKNIQYF
J gene: TRBJ2-2; CDR3 length: 12; clone size: many; V gene: TRBV7-9; D gene: NA; CDR3 DNA: TGTGCCAGCAGTTTCGGCACCGGGGAGCTGTTTTTT; CDR3 protein: CASSFGTGELFF
J gene: TRBJ2-7; CDR3 length: 16; clone size: once; V gene: TRBV13; D gene: TRBD1; CDR3 DNA: TGTGCCAGCACCTACAGCGGGACAGGGAGATTCTACGAGCAGTACTTC; CDR3 protein: CASTYSGTGRFYEQYF
J gene: TRBJ2-1; CDR3 length: 16; clone size: many; V gene: TRBV7-9; D gene: TRBD1; CDR3 DNA: TGTGCCAGCAGCTTAGGGCACAGGGGGAGCTACAATGAGCAGTTCTTC; CDR3 protein: CASSLGHRGSYNEQFF
J gene: TRBJ2-1; CDR3 length: 15; clone size: many; V gene: TRBV11-2; D gene: TRBD2; CDR3 DNA: TGTGCCAGCAGTTCGAGCGGGGACTCCTACAATGAGCAGTTCTTC; CDR3 protein: CASSSSGDSYNEQFF
J gene: TRBJ1-2; CDR3 length: 16; clone size: NA; V gene: TRBV4-1; D gene: NA; CDR3 DNA: TGCGCCAGCAGCCAAGGTGACAGACACTTCAACTATGGCTACACCTTC; CDR3 protein: CASSQGDRHFNYGYTF
J gene: TRBJ2-7; CDR3 length: 15; clone size: many; V gene: TRBV15; D gene: TRBD2; CDR3 DNA: TGTGCCACCAGCAGAGACCTGACTAGCGGGAGAGAGCAGTACTTC; CDR3 protein: CATSRDLTSGREQYF
J gene: TRBJ2-3; CDR3 length: 13; clone size: many; V gene: TRBV2; D gene: NA; CDR3 DNA: TGTGCCAGCAGTGAAAGGGGCCCAGATACGCAGTATTTT; CDR3 protein: CASSERGPDTQYF
J gene: TRBJ2-3; CDR3 length: 18; clone size: NA; V gene: TRBV4-2; D gene: TRBD2; CDR3 DNA: TGTGCCAGCAGCCAAGATTCTGGGGTGGCGGGGGGGAGAAATACGCAGTATTTT; CDR3 protein: CASSQDSGVAGGRNTQYF
J gene: TRBJ1-2; CDR3 length: 15; clone size: many; V gene: TRBV11-2; D gene: NA; CDR3 DNA: TGTGCCAGCAGCTTAGTTCATTCGGGGGGATCTGGCTACACCTTC; CDR3 protein: CASSLVHSGGSGYTF
J gene: TRBJ2-1; CDR3 length: 15; clone size: many; V gene: TRBV6-5; D gene: TRBD1; CDR3 DNA: TGTGCCAGCAGTTACACAGGGGGCAGCAACAATGAGCAGTTCTTC; CDR3 protein: CASSYTGGSNNEQFF
J gene: TRBJ2-1; CDR3 length: 15; clone size: NA; V gene: TRBV9; D gene: TRBD2; CDR3 DNA: TGTGCCAGCAGCGCGTGGGGCGGGGGGTCCAATGAGCAGTTCTTC; CDR3 protein: CASSAWGGGSNEQFF
J gene: TRBJ2-2; CDR3 length: 12; clone size: NA; V gene: TRBV29-1; D gene: NA; CDR3 DNA: TGCAGCGTTGAAAAGGGCGCCGGGGAGCTGTTTTTT; CDR3 protein: CSVEKGAGELFF
J gene: TRBJ1-1; CDR3 length: 14; clone size: many; V gene: TRBV11-2; D gene: NA; CDR3 DNA: TGTGCCAGCAGCTTCGAGGAGATCTACACTGAAGCTTTCTTT; CDR3 protein: CASSFEEIYTEAFF
J gene: TRBJ1-1; CDR3 length: 13; clone size: few; V gene: TRBV7-6; D gene: NA; CDR3 DNA: TGTGCCAGCAGCTCGGAAGTAAACACTGAAGCTTTCTTT; CDR3 protein: CASSSEVNTEAFF
J gene: TRBJ2-2; CDR3 length: 16; clone size: NA; V gene: TRBV7-6; D gene: TRBD1; CDR3 DNA: TGTGCCAGCAGACTGAGACAGGGGGATAACACCGGGGAGCTGTTTTTT; CDR3 protein: CASRLRQGDNTGELFF
J gene: TRBJ1-1; CDR3 length: 17; clone size: few; V gene: TRBV19; D gene: NA; CDR3 DNA: TGTGCCAGTAGTATCGGGGCCAGATCAGCTATGAACACTGAAGCTTTCTTT; CDR3 protein: CASSIGARSAMNTEAFF
J gene: TRBJ2-5; CDR3 length: 16; clone size: many; V gene: TRBV3-1; D gene: TRBD1; CDR3 DNA: TGTGCCAGCAACGGTGGACAGGCCGTTTCTCAAGAGACCCAGTACTTC; CDR3 protein: CASNGGQAVSQETQYF
J gene: TRBJ2-3; CDR3 length: 14; clone size: many; V gene: TRBV20-1; D gene: TRBD2; CDR3 DNA: TGCAGTGCTATACCGGGACTAGCGGCAGATACGCAGTATTTT; CDR3 protein: CSAIPGLAADTQYF
J gene: TRBJ1-3; CDR3 length: 13; clone size: many; V gene: TRBV20-1; D gene: NA; CDR3 DNA: TGCAGTGCCCGGACACTCCGAGGAAACACCATATATTTT; CDR3 protein: CSARTLRGNTIYF
J gene: TRBJ2-5; CDR3 length: 13; clone size: few; V gene: TRBV6-1; D gene: TRBD2; CDR3 DNA: TGTGCCAGCAGGGGACTAGCTACGGAGACCCAGTACTTC; CDR3 protein: CASRGLATETQYF
J gene: TRBJ2-3; CDR3 length: 21; clone size: many; V gene: TRBV2; D gene: TRBD2; CDR3 DNA: TGTGCCAGCAGTGAGGGGGCGGGTAGCGGGGCCCCTGCACCGGAGGCAGATACGCAGTATTTT; CDR3 protein: CASSEGAGSGAPAPEADTQYF
J gene: TRBJ2-1; CDR3 length: 16; clone size: few; V gene: TRBV9; D gene: TRBD2; CDR3 DNA: TGTGCCAGCAGCGTAGAAAGCGGGGGGGCGCTGAATGAGCAGTTCTTC; CDR3 protein: CASSVESGGALNEQFF
J gene: TRBJ2-5; CDR3 length: 12; clone size: NA; V gene: TRBV24-1; D gene: NA; CDR3 DNA: TGTGCCACCTCAACTAGAGCGGAGACCCAGTACTTC; CDR3 protein: CATSTRAETQYF
J gene: TRBJ2-7; CDR3 length: 18; clone size: NA; V gene: TRBV6-8; D gene: TRBD2; CDR3 DNA: TGTGCCAGCAGTTACTCGAGGCTAGCGGGGGCCTTTCCCCCCGAGCAGTACTTC; CDR3 protein: CASSYSRLAGAFPPEQYF
J gene: TRBJ1-2; CDR3 length: 14; clone size: NA; V gene: TRBV3-1; D gene: NA; CDR3 DNA: TGTGCCAGCAGCCAAGGGTGGGGGGACTATGGCTACACCTTC; CDR3 protein: CASSQGWGDYGYTF
J gene: TRBJ2-3; CDR3 length: 15; clone size: many; V gene: TRBV28; D gene: NA; CDR3 DNA: TGTGCCAGCAGTTTGGGGGAGAAGAGGGCAGATACGCAGTATTTT; CDR3 protein: CASSLGEKRADTQYF
J gene: TRBJ1-5; CDR3 length: 13; clone size: NA; V gene: TRBV7-2; D gene: NA; CDR3 DNA: TGTGCCAGCAGCTTCCTTCCGTGGCAGCCCCAGCATTTT; CDR3 protein: CASSFLPWQPQHF
J gene: TRBJ2-2; CDR3 length: 18; clone size: NA; V gene: TRBV4-1; D gene: NA; CDR3 DNA: TGCGCCAGCAGCCAAGATATTAGGGGGGCGTTGGGCACCGGGGAGCTGTTTTTT; CDR3 protein: CASSQDIRGALGTGELFF
J gene: TRBJ2-1; CDR3 length: 15; clone size: many; V gene: TRBV11-2; D gene: NA; CDR3 DNA: TGTGCCAGCACAAATAGGGTGGGGGGGCCCGGTGAGCAGTTCTTC; CDR3 protein: CASTNRVGGPGEQFF
J gene: TRBJ2-5; CDR3 length: 14; clone size: many; V gene: TRBV6-1; D gene: TRBD2; CDR3 DNA: TGTGCCAGCAGACCTCGGGGGGGCCTTAAGACCCAGTACTTC; CDR3 protein: CASRPRGGLKTQYF
J gene: TRBJ2-2; CDR3 length: 17; clone size: many; V gene: TRBV6-1; D gene: TRBD2; CDR3 DNA: TGTGCCAGCAGTCAGGACCTAGCGGGGGGCAACACCGGGGAGCTGTTTTTT; CDR3 protein: CASSQDLAGGNTGELFF